Listed below are T cell receptor beta chains from one sample, sequenced in a study of human T cells and chemical hapten exposure. TCRdb re-derived calls from the RACE reads in MiXCR, one entry per CDR3 protein. The table has 250,000 or so distinct CDR3 sequences, around 7.7% seen once; the top ten hold roughly 1.2%. The sample consisted of whole blood, taken in connection with sensitization to the hapten diphenylcyclopropenone (DPC). The receptors stem from a young man with alopecia areata. Some clones in this sample may be carry-over from other donors' samples. CDR3s include the opening cysteine and the closing phenylalanine or tryptophan. The D gene is left open where the match is weak. Size values are once, few and many counts, or a class for expanded clones, and some rows have none.

J | D | size | V | CDR3 | DNA
TRBJ1-2 | NA | few | TRBV10-3 | CAISGEYRTYGYTF | TGTGCCATCAGTGGGGAGTACAGAACCTATGGCTACACCTTC
TRBJ1-1 | TRBD1 | many | TRBV7-2 | CASSLLRGLSEAFF | TGTGCCAGCAGCCTACTCAGGGGGCTCTCTGAAGCTTTCTTT
TRBJ2-5 | NA | many | TRBV10-3 | CAISEPPDGGKRTQYF | TGTGCCATCAGTGAGCCTCCAGATGGGGGTAAAAGGACCCAGTACTTC
TRBJ1-2 | NA | NA | TRBV19 | CATRPRPNYGYTF | TGTGCCACACGACCGCGGCCGAACTATGGCTACACCTTC
TRBJ2-1 | TRBD1 | few | TRBV19 | CASRPEFAGQGANNEQFF | TGTGCCAGTAGGCCAGAGTTTGCGGGACAGGGCGCCAACAATGAGCAGTTCTTC
TRBJ2-7 | NA | few | TRBV29-1 | CSVQQGPEQYF | TGCAGCGTTCAACAGGGCCCCGAGCAGTACTTC
TRBJ2-2 | TRBD1 | many | TRBV10-3 | CAIYRGSAGELFF | TGTGCCATCTACAGGGGGTCAGCCGGGGAGCTGTTTTTT
TRBJ2-2 | NA | NA | TRBV7-3 | CASSLTVPGELFF | TGTGCCAGCAGCTTAACAGTGCCAGGGGAGCTGTTTTTT
TRBJ2-1 | NA | NA | TRBV20-1 | CSARDHPLRSSYNEQFF | TGCAGTGCTAGAGATCACCCACTCAGAAGCTCCTACAATGAGCAGTTCTTC
TRBJ1-2 | TRBD1 | many | TRBV5-6 | CASSSAGGIYGYTF | TGTGCCAGCAGCTCGGCAGGGGGGATCTATGGCTACACCTTC
TRBJ2-3 | NA | few | TRBV28 | CASSLWGGRTDTQYF | TGTGCCAGCAGTTTATGGGGGGGCCGGACAGATACGCAGTATTTT
TRBJ2-4 | NA | many | TRBV15 | CATSRGGQPYKGQNIQYF | TGTGCCACCAGCAGAGGAGGACAGCCCTACAAAGGGCAAAACATTCAGTACTTC
TRBJ2-1 | NA | few | TRBV7-7 | CASSPGPTDEQFF | TGTGCCAGCAGCCCCGGACCGACGGATGAGCAGTTCTTC
TRBJ1-2 | NA | NA | TRBV11-2 | CASSLGGNLGYGYTF | TGTGCCAGCAGCTTGGGAGGGAATTTAGGCTATGGCTACACCTTC
TRBJ2-3 | TRBD2 | NA | TRBV20-1 | CSARGGGGTDTQYF | TGCAGTGCTAGAGGTGGGGGGGGCACAGATACGCAGTATTTT
TRBJ2-3 | NA | few | TRBV13 | CASSLFGRGDTQYF | TGTGCCAGCAGCCTGTTTGGCCGGGGGGATACGCAGTATTTT
TRBJ2-5 | NA | few | TRBV11-2 | CASSLDRGTVETQYF | TGTGCCAGCAGCTTAGATCGCGGGACAGTAGAGACCCAGTACTTC
TRBJ1-1 | NA | NA | TRBV9 | CASSSRSGLRTEAFF | TGTGCCAGCAGCTCCCGGTCGGGGTTGAGGACTGAAGCTTTCTTT
TRBJ1-5 | NA | many | TRBV7-2 | CASSLGGNSNQPQHF | TGTGCCAGCAGCTTAGGAGGGAATAGCAATCAGCCCCAGCATTTT
TRBJ2-7 | NA | NA | TRBV27 | CASSTARVTGPYEQYF | TGTGCCAGCAGTACGGCCAGGGTGACTGGGCCTTACGAGCAGTACTTC
TRBJ2-1 | NA | NA | TRBV5-1 | CASSLVGMVNEQFF | TGCGCCAGCAGCTTAGTAGGGATGGTCAATGAGCAGTTCTTC
TRBJ2-3 | NA | many | TRBV28 | CASSFGAGFSTDTQYF | TGTGCCAGCAGTTTCGGAGCGGGCTTTAGCACAGATACGCAGTATTTT
TRBJ2-5 | NA | NA | TRBV6-5 | CASSFGVRVQETQYF | TGTGCCAGCAGTTTCGGCGTGCGGGTCCAAGAGACCCAGTACTTC
TRBJ1-1 | NA | NA | TRBV5-6 | CASSLEVFIQGTEAFF | TGTGCCAGCAGCTTGGAAGTTTTTATCCAGGGGACTGAAGCTTTCTTT
TRBJ2-1 | NA | many | TRBV4-3 | CASSQGLGTQRNNEQFF | TGCGCCAGCAGCCAAGGATTGGGGACCCAACGCAACAATGAGCAGTTCTTC
TRBJ1-1 | NA | NA | TRBV9 | CASSEDVLNTEAFF | TGTGCCAGCAGCGAAGACGTACTTAACACTGAAGCTTTCTTT
TRBJ1-5 | NA | NA | TRBV4-3 | CASSQDLGGLQPQHF | TGCGCCAGCAGCCAAGATCTTGGGGGACTTCAGCCCCAGCATTTT